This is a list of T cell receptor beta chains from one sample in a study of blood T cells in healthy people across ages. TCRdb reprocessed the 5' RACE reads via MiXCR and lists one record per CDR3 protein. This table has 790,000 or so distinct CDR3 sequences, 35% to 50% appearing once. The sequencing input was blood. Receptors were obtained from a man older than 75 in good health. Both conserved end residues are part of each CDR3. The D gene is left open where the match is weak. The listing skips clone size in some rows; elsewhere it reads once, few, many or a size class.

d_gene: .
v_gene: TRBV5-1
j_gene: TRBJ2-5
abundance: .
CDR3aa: CASSLGGGNGETQYF
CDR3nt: TGCGCCAGCAGCTTGGGTGGAGGGAACGGGGAGACCCAGTACTTC

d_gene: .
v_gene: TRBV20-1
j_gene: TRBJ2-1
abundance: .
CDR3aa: CSARDEGGQTIYGEQFF
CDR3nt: TGCAGTGCTAGAGATGAGGGAGGACAGACAATCTACGGTGAGCAGTTCTTC

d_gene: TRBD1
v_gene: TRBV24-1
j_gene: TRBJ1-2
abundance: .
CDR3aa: CATSDRTGGPFYYGYTF
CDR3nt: TGTGCCACCAGTGATCGGACAGGGGGACCTTTTTACTATGGCTACACCTTC

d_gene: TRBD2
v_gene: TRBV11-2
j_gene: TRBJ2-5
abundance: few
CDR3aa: CASSLPVAGGPTQYF
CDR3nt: TGTGCCAGCAGCTTACCCGTAGCGGGAGGCCCGACCCAGTACTTC

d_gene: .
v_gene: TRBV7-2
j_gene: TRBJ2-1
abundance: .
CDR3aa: CASSPDSYDNEQFF
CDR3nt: TGTGCCAGCAGCCCGGACAGCTACGACAATGAGCAGTTCTTC

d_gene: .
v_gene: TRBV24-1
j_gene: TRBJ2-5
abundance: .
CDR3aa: CATSDFPNDGIQETQYF
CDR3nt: TGTGCCACCAGTGATTTCCCGAACGACGGAATACAAGAGACCCAGTACTTC

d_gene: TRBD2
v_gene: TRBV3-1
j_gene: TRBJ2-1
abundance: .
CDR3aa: CASSQDTSGRGQFF
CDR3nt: TGTGCCAGCAGCCAGGACACTAGCGGGAGGGGGCAGTTCTTC

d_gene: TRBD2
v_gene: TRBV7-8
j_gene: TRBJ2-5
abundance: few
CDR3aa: CASSFPFGREHQETQYF
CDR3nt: TGTGCCAGCAGCTTCCCCTTCGGGCGGGAGCATCAAGAGACCCAGTACTTC

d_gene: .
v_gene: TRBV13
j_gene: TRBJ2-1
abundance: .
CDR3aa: CASSLHLDEQFF
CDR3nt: TGTGCCAGCAGCTTACACCTTGACGAGCAGTTCTTC

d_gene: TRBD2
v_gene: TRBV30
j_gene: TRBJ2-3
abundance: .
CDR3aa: CAWTRGAGVADTQYF
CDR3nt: TGTGCCTGGACCCGGGGAGCGGGAGTCGCAGATACGCAGTATTTT

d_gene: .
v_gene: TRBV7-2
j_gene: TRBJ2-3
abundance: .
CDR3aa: CASSLERHRYTDTQYF
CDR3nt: TGTGCCAGCAGCTTAGAGCGACACCGATACACAGATACGCAGTATTTT

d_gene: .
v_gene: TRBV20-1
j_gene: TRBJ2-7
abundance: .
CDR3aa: CSARNPLSYEQYF
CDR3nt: TGCAGTGCTAGGAATCCGCTCTCCTACGAGCAGTACTTC

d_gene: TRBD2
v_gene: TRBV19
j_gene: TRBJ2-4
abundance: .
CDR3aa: CASSIWDPGLAVPRVKNIQYF
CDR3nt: TGTGCCAGTAGTATTTGGGATCCGGGACTAGCAGTACCTAGAGTCAAAAACATTCAGTACTTC

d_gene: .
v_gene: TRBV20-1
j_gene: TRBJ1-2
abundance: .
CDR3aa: CSATLGLNYGYTF
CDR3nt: TGCAGTGCTACTTTGGGATTGAACTATGGCTACACCTTC

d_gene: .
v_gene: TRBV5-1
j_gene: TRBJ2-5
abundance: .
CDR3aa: CASREIGSEQETQYF
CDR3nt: TGCGCCAGCAGGGAGATAGGGAGCGAGCAAGAGACCCAGTACTTC

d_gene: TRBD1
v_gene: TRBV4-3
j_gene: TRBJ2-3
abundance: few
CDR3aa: CASSQDRQGSDTQYF
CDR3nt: TGCGCCAGCAGCCAAGACCGACAGGGTTCAGATACGCAGTATTTT

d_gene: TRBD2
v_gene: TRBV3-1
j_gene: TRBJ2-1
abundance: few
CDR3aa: CASTQMASGYGEQFF
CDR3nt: TGTGCCAGCACCCAAATGGCTAGCGGGTATGGTGAGCAGTTCTTC

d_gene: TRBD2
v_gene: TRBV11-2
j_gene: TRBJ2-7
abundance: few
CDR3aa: CASSLYPSGNEQYF
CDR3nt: TGTGCCAGCAGCTTATATCCTAGCGGGAACGAGCAGTACTTC

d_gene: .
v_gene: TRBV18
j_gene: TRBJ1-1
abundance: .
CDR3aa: CASSPTCDGVGTEAFF
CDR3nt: TGTGCCAGCTCACCAACATGCGACGGAGTGGGCACTGAAGCTTTCTTT

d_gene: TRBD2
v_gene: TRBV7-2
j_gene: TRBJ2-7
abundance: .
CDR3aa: CASSLASGVYEQYF
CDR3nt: TGTGCCAGCAGCTTAGCTAGCGGGGTGTACGAGCAGTACTTC

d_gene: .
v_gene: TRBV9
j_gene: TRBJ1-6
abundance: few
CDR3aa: CASSEGGISPLHF
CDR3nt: TGTGCCAGCAGCGAAGGGGGAATATCACCCCTCCACTTT

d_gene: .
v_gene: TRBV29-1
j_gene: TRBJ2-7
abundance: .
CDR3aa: CSVGGFGTSSYEQYF
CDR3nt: TGCAGCGTTGGGGGGTTCGGTACCAGCTCCTACGAGCAGTACTTC

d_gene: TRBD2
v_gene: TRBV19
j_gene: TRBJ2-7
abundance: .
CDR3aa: CASKKREVYEQYF
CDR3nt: TGTGCCAGTAAAAAGCGGGAGGTCTACGAGCAGTACTTC

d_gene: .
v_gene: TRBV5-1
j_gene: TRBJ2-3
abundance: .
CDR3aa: CASSAQIGGFTDTQYF
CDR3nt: TGCGCCAGCAGCGCCCAGATTGGGGGCTTCACAGATACGCAGTATTTT

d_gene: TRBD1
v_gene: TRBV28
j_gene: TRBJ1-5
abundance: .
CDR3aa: CASSLGTGTFSPQHF
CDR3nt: TGTGCCAGCAGTTTAGGGACAGGAACTTTTTCGCCCCAGCATTTT

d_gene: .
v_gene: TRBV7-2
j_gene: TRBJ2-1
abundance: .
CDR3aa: CASSLAMGGYNEQFF
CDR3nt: TGTGCCAGCAGCTTGGCTATGGGTGGGTACAATGAGCAGTTCTTC

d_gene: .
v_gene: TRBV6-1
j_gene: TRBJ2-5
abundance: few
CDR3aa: CASSVGLLQETQYF
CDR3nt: TGTGCCAGCAGTGTTGGACTTTTACAAGAGACCCAGTACTTC

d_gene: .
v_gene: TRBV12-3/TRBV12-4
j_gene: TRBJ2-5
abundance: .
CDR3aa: CASGWRETQYF
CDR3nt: TGTGCCAGTGGGTGGAGGGAGACCCAGTACTTC

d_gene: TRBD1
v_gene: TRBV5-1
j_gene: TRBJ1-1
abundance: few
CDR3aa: CASHTGGAGNTEAFF
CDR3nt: TGCGCCAGCCATACAGGGGGCGCTGGGAACACTGAAGCTTTCTTT

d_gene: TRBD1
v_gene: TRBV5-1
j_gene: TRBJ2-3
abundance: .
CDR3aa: CASSRGQGSDTQYF
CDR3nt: TGCGCCAGCAGCCGGGGACAGGGGTCAGATACGCAGTATTTT

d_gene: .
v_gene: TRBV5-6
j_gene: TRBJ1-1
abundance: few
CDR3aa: CASSLAPGRGNTEAFF
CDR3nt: TGTGCCAGCAGCTTGGCCCCAGGCAGGGGGAACACTGAAGCTTTCTTT

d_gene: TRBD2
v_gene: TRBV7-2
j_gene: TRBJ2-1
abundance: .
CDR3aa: CASSFPSGTYNEQFF
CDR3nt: TGTGCCAGCAGCTTTCCTAGCGGAACCTACAATGAGCAGTTCTTC